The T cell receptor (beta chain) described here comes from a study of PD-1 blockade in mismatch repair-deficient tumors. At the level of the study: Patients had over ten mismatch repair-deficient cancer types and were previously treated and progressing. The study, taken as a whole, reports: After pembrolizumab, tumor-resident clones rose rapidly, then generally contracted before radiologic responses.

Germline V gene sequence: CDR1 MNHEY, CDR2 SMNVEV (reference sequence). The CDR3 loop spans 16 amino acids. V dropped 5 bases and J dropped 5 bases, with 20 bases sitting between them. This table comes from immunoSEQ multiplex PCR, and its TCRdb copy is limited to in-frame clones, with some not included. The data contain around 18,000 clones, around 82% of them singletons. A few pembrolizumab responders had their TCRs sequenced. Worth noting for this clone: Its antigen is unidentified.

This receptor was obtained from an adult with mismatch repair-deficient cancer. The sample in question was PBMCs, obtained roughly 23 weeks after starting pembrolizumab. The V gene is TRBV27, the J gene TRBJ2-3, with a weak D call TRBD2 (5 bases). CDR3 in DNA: TGTGCCAGCAGTGGGTCCCGGACGGCACGGGGAGATACGCAGTATTTT. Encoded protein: CASSGSRTARGDTQYF.